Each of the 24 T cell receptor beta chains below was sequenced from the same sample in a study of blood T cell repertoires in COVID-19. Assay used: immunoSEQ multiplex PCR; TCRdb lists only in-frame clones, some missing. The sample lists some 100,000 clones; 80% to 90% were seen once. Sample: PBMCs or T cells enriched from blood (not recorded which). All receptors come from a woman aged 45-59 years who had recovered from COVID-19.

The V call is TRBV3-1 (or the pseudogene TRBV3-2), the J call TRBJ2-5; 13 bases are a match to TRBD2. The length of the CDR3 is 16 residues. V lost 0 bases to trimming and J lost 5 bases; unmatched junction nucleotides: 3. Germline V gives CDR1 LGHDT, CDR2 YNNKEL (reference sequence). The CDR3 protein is CASSQDTSGRAETQYF. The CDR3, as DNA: TGTGCCAGCAGCCAAGATACTAGCGGGAGGGCCGAGACCCAGTACTTC.

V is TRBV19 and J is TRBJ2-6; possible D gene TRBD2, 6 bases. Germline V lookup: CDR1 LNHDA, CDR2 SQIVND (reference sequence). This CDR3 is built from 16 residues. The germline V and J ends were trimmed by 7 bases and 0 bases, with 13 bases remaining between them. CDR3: CASNGGASSGANVLTF. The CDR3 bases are TGTGCCAGTAATGGAGGGGCTAGCTCTGGGGCCAACGTCCTGACTTTC.

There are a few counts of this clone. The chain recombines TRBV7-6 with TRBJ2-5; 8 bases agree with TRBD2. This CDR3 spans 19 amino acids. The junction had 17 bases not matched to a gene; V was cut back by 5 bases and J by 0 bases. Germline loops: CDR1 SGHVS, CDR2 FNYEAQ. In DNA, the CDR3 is TGTGCCAGCAGCGAAGAAAGGACTAGCAGAGCCGTTGACCAAGAGACCCAGTACTTC. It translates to CASSEERTSRAVDQETQYF.

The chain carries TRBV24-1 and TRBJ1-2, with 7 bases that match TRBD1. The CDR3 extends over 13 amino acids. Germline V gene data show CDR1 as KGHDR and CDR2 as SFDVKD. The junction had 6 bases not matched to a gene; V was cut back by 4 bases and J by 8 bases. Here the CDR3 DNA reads TGTGCCACCAGTGAGGGACAGCTGTCGGGCTACACCTTC. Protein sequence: CATSEGQLSGYTF.

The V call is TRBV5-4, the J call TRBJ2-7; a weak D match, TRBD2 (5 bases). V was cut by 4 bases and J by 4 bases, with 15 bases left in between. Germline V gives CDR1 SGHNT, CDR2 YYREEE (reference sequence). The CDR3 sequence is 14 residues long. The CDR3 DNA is TGTGCCAGCAGCCTTGTGGCGGGCGCTTACGAGCAGTACTTC. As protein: CASSLVAGAYEQYF.

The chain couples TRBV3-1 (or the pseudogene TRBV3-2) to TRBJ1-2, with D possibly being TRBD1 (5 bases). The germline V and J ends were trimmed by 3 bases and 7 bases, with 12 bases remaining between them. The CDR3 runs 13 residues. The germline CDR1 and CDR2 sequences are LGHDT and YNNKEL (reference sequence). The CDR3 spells CASSHVGDSGYTF. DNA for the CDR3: TGTGCCAGCAGCCATGTCGGAGACAGTGGCTACACCTTC.

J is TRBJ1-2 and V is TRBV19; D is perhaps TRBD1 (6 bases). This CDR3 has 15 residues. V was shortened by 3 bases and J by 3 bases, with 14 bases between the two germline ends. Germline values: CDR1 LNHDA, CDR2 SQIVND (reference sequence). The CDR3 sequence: CASSIPGGSDYGYTF. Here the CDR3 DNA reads TGTGCCAGTAGTATCCCGGGGGGCAGTGACTATGGCTACACCTTC.

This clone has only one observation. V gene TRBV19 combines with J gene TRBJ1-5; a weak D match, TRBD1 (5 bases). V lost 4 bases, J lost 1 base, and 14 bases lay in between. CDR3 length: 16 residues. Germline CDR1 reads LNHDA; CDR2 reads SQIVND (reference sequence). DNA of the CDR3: TGTGCCAGTAGTAGATTGCGGGACGGAAGCAATCAGCCCCAGCATTTT. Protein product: CASSRLRDGSNQPQHF.

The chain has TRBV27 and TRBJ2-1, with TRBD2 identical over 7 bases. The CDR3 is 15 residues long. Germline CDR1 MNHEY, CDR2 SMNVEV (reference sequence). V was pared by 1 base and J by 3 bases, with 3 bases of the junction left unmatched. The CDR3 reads CASSLFVAGYNEQFF. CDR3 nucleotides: TGTGCCAGCAGTTTATTTGTAGCGGGCTACAATGAGCAGTTCTTC.

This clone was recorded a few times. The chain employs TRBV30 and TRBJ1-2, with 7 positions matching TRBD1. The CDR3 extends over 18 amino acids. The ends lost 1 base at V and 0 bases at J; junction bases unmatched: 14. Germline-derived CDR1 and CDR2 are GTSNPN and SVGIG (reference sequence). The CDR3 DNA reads TGTGCCTGGAGTGACCTACGACAGGGAAGAGGGGCTAACTATGGCTACACCTTC. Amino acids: CAWSDLRQGRGANYGYTF. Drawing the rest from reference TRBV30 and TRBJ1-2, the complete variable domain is SQTIHQWPATLVQPVGSPLSLECTVEGTSNPNLYWYRQAAGRGLQLLFYSVGIGQISSEVPQNLSASRPQDRQFILSSKKLLLSDSGFYLCAWSDLRQGRGANYGYTFGSGTRLTVV.

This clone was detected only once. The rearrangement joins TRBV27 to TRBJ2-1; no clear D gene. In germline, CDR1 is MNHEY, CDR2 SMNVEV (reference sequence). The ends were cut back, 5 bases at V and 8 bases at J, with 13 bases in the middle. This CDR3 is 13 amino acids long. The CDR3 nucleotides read TGTGCCAGCAGTGTCCGCTCAGTCGATGAGCAGTTCTTC. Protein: CASSVRSVDEQFF.

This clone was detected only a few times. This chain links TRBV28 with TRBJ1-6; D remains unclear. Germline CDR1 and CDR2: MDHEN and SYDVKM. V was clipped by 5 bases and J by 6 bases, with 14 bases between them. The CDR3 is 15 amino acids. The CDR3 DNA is TGTGCCAGCAGTCCCCGGTGGCAGGTTAATTCACCCCTCCACTTT. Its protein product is CASSPRWQVNSPLHF.

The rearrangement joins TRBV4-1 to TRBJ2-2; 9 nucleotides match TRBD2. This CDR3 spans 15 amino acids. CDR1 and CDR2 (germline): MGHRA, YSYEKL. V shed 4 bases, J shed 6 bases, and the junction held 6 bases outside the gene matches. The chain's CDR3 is CASSRGSGGSGELFF. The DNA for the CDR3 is TGCGCCAGCAGCCGGGGTAGCGGGGGATCCGGGGAGCTGTTTTTT.

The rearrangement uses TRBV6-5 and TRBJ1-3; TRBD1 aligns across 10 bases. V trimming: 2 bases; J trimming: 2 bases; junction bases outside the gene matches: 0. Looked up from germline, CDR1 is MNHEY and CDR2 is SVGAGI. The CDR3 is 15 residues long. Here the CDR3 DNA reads TGTGCCAGCAGTTACGACAGGGGGCCTGGAAACACCATATATTTT. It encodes CASSYDRGPGNTIYF.

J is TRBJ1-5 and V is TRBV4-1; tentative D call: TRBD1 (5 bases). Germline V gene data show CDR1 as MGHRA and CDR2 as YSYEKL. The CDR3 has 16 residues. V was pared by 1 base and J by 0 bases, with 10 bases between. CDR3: CASSQVWGNSNQPQHF. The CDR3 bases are TGCGCCAGCAGCCAAGTCTGGGGCAATAGCAATCAGCCCCAGCATTTT.

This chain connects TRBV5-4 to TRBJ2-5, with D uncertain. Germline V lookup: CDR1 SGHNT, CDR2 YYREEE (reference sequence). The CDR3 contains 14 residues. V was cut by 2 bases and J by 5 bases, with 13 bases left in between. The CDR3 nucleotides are TGTGCCAGCAGCTTATTCCGCGGAGTGGAGACCCAGTACTTC. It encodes CASSLFRGVETQYF.

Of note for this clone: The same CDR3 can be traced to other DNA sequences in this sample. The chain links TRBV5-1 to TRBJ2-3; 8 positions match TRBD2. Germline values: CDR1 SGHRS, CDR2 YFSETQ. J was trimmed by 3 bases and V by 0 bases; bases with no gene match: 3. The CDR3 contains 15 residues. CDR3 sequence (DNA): TGCGCCAGCAGCTTGGACCCGGGAGGGACAGATACGCAGTATTTT. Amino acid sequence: CASSLDPGGTDTQYF. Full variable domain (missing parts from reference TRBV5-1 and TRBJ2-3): KAGVTQTPRYLIKTRGQQVTLSCSPISGHRSVSWYQQTPGQGLQFLFEYFSETQRNKGNFPGRFSGRQFSNSRSEMNVSTLELGDSALYLCASSLDPGGTDTQYFGPGTRLTVL.

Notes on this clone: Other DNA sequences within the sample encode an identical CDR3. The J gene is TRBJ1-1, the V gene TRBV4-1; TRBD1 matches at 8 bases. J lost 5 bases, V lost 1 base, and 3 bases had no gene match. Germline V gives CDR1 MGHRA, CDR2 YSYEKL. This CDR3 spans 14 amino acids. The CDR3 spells CASSQGQGRTEAFF. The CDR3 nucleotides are TGCGCCAGCAGCCAAGGACAGGGGCGGACTGAAGCTTTCTTT.

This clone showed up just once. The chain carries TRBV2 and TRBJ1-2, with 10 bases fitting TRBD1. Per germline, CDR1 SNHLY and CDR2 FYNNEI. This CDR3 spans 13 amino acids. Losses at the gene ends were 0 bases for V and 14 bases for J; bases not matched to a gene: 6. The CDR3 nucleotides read TGTGCCAGCAGTGAAGCCCGACAGGGGGCAAAAACCTTC. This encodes CASSEARQGAKTF.

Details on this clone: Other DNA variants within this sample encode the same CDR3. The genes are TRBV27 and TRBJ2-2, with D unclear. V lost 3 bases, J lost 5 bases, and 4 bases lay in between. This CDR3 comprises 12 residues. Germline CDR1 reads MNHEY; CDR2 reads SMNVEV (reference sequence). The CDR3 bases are TGTGCCAGCAGTTTGCGGACCGGGGAGCTGTTTTTT. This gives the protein CASSLRTGELFF.

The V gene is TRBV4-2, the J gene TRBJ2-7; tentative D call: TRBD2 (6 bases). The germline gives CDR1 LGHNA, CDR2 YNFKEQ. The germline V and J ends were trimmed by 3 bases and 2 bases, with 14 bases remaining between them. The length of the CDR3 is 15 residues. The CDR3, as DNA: TGTGCCAGCAGCCAGCCGGGACTGGACCCCTACGAGCAGTACTTC. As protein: CASSQPGLDPYEQYF.

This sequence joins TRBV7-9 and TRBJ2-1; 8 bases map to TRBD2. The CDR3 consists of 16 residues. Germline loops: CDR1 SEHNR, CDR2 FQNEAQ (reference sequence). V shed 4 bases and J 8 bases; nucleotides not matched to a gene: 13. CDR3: CASSYPRREVIHEQFF. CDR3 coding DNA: TGTGCCAGCAGCTATCCGAGGCGGGAGGTTATCCATGAGCAGTTCTTC.

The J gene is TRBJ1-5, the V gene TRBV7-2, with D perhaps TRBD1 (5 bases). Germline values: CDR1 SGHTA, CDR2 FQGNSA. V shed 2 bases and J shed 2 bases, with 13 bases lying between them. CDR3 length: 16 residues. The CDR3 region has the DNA TGTGCCAGCAGCTTAATTTTCTCGGGGGGCAATCAGCCCCAGCATTTT. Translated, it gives CASSLIFSGGNQPQHF.

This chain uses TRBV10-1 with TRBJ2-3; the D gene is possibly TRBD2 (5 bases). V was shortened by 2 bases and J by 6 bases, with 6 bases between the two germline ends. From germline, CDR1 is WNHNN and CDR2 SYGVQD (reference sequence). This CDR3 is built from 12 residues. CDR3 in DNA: TGCGCCAGCAGTGAGGGAGGTGATACGCAGTATTTT. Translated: CASSEGGDTQYF.